This T cell receptor (beta chain) is from a study of shared clonotypes between healthy human individuals (TCRdb year 2020). Notes on the research overall: Three men and a couple of women, aged 18 to 49 years, made up the cohort. Per donor, three plates each were used for CD4 naive and CD4 memory, two for CD8 naive, and one for CD8 memory. To estimate repertoire size and how much clonotypes are shared between individuals, the study performed deep sequencing of blood TCR repertoires from a few healthy adults. To increase sequencing depth and limit assay-specific biases, different laboratories used diverse techniques to prepare libraries and sequence TCR repertoires. Per donor, leukapheresis produced somewhere between about 0.94 and 9.5 billion PBMCs. General study outcomes and caveats: Because the study included only a small number of donors, the genetic and exposure-history diversity represented was limited. Sampling was limited to blood, and TCR repertoires in tissue likely differ from TCR repertoires in blood. Pairwise subsampling led to the expectation that sequencing depth would affect the degree of clonotype sharing among donors. Clonotypes shared by all four sorted-subset donors showed higher generation probabilities than non-shared clonotypes. Rarefaction of sorted-subset datasets indicated incomplete sequencing despite the large sequencing depth. When a few donors were compared, the shared fraction of clonotypes was 5% to 6.5% for naive CD4, 3.5% to 4% for naive CD8, more than 2% for memory CD4, and 0.35% to 0.4% for memory CD8. Naive subsets generally had larger estimated clonotype richness than memory subsets did.

Using the deep immunoSEQ assay, TCR CDR3 regions were amplified from genomic DNA by multiplex PCR. Extracted genomic DNA from each cell subset was distributed evenly across all wells of several immunoSEQ 96-well plates, and each plate was treated as a replicate. Each replicate PCR for sorted subsets received roughly 0.2 ug genomic DNA, equal to about 30,000 T cell genomes. The purified libraries were quantified using a Qubit 3.0 fluorometer, sized with a Bioanalyzer 2100, and then quantified again using the KAPA Library Quantification kit. A separate single-read 150-cycle Illumina NextSeq 550 flow cell was used to sequence each immunoSEQ 96-well plate. As for the original processing: Because the immunoSEQ output included only junctional sequences and no quality scores, the filtering could not be the same as the filtering used for full-length reads. Sequences were annotated with PyIR, a Python wrapper for IgBLAST v1.9, and V/J genes and CDR3 were assigned using IMGT germline references. Any read was removed if the V/J assignment was weak (E-value above 1e-6), the CDR3 was missing, or the read contained stop codons, out-of-frame junctions, or ambiguous translated residues. V3J clonotypes were defined by identical inferred V gene, J gene, and CDR3 amino acid sequence. Percentage overlap between repertoires was computed as shared unique clonotypes divided by the size of the smaller repertoire. Richness of each repertoire was evaluated using RTK rarefaction, the Chao1 estimator, and Recon v2.1 estimates of unobserved clonotypes. OLGA was used to compute generation probabilities for all TCRbeta clonotypes that the gDNA method yielded from several donors. As stored in TCRdb, this immuneACCESS dataset retains in-frame rearrangements with V and J assigned. A fraction of the clones does not appear; measured against another copy, unresolved V genes explain less than half of the discrepancy, and the remainder lacks a known reason. V and J calls and clone size are those listed in that table; D and trimming were worked out from the DNA. This sample comprises millions of clones, 85% to 95% of them detected only once. The ten most abundant clones make up about 0.13% of the sample.

With respect to this clone: The antigen it recognizes is unknown. Base qualities are not recorded, but no much larger clone differs from it by a single base.

Donors were healthy HIV-negative adults with no recently reported acute infections or vaccinations. All donors were Caucasian adults living in Nashville, Tennessee, USA. Magnetic negative selection was used to enrich CD4+ T cells, after which naive cells were positively selected on CD45RA and the negative fraction became the memory subset. After blood collection by leukapheresis, PBMCs were isolated using Ficoll-Histopaque density gradient centrifugation and then cryopreserved in the vapor phase of liquid nitrogen. Purity and quantity of every magnetically sorted T cell population were checked by analytical flow cytometry. From each sorted fraction, genomic DNA was isolated and quantified by UV absorbance on a Nanodrop 2000c. CDR3 length: 15 amino acids, cysteine to phenylalanine. The CDR3 DNA has 45 bases and is translated from base 1. V is cut back by 5 bases and J by 4 bases, with 9 bases in the junction unmatched. According to the germline V gene, CDR1 reads SGHTA and CDR2 reads FQGTGA.

Material for sequencing was naive CD4+ T cells sorted from blood. The meaning of the sample's cell subset or site label: CD45RA+ positively selected. The chain employs TRBV7-3 and TRBJ2-5, with 8 junctional bases fitting TRBD2. This receptor was obtained from a man between 18 and 29 years old in good health. The DNA sequence is as follows: TGTGCCAGCAGCCGGACAGCGGGGGCCTCAGAGACCCAGTACTTC. It is translated as CASSRTAGASETQYF. Reference TRBV7-3 and TRBJ2-5 proteins supply the regions before and after the CDR3; the full variable domain is: GAGVSQTPSNKVTEKGKYVELRCDPISGHTALYWYRQSLGQGPEFLIYFQGTGAADDSGLPNDRFFAVRPEGSVSTLKIQRTERGDSAVYLCASSRTAGASETQYFGPGTRLLVL.